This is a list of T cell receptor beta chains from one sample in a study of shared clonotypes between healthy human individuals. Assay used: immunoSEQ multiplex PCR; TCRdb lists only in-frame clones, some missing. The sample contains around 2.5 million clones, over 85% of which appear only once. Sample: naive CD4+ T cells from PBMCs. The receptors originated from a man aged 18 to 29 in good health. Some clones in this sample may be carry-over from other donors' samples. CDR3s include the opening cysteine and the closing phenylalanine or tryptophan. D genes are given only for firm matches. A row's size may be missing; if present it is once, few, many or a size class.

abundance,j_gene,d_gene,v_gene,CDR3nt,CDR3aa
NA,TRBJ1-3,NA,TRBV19,TGTGCCAGTATTGGGGTCTCCTCTGGAAACACCATATATTTT,CASIGVSSGNTIYF
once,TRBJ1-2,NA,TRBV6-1,TGTGCCAGCAGGGCGACCCAGGGGTTAGGCGTTGGCTACACCTTC,CASRATQGLGVGYTF
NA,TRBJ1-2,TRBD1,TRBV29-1,TGCAGCGCCTCGACAGGGACACTCTATGGCTACACCTTC,CSASTGTLYGYTF
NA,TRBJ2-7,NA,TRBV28,TGTGCCAGCATCGCCCCCCGGGAAGGCGAGCAGTACTTC,CASIAPREGEQYF
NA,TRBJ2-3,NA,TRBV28,TGTGCCAGCAGTCCCGGTCGTTCAGATACGCAGTATTTT,CASSPGRSDTQYF
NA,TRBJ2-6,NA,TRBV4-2,TGTGCCAGCCGCCGGTCGGGGCAGATGCTCTCTGGGGCCAACGTCCTGACTTTC,CASRRSGQMLSGANVLTF
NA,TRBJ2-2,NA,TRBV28,TGTGCCAGCAGTTCCCCAGGGCAGAACACCGGGGAGCTGTTTTTT,CASSSPGQNTGELFF
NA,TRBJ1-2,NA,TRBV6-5,TGTGCCAGCAGTCCCGCGGCAGGCGTCATCTATGGCTACACCTTC,CASSPAAGVIYGYTF
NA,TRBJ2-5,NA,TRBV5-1,TGCGCCAGCAGCTTTACACCCCCAACAGACCAAGAGACCCAGTACTTC,CASSFTPPTDQETQYF
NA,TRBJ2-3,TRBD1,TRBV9,TGTGCCAGCAGCCCGAGGGGACAGGGCCCTCCATCTGGCACAGATACGCAGTATTTT,CASSPRGQGPPSGTDTQYF
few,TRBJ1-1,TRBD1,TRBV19,TGTGCCACAGACGCAGGGGGGGGAGGTGAAGCTTTCTTT,CATDAGGGGEAFF
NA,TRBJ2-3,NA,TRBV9,TGTGCCAGCAGCGTAGGTCAGGCTAGGAGAGGTGGGACCACAGATACGCAGTATTTT,CASSVGQARRGGTTDTQYF
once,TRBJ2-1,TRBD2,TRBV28,TGTGCCAGCAGTTTTCCGGGACTAAATTACAATGAGCAGTTCTTC,CASSFPGLNYNEQFF
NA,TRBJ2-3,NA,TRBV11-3,TGTGCCAGCAGCCCAGCGGGTGATACGCAGTATTTT,CASSPAGDTQYF
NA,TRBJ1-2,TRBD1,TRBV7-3,TGTGCCAGCAGCTCCAATCCGACAGGGAAAGAGGACTATGGCTACACCTTC,CASSSNPTGKEDYGYTF
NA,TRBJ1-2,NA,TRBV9,TGTGCCAGCACCCCAGGGGACACTTCCTATGGCTACACCTTC,CASTPGDTSYGYTF
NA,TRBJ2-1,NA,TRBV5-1,TGCGCCAGCAGCTTAGATCGACTAACCCTGAGCAATGAGCAGTTCTTC,CASSLDRLTLSNEQFF
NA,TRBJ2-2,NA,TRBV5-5,TGTGCCAGCAGCTTGGATTGGTTCCGGGGGACCGGGGAGCTGTTTTTT,CASSLDWFRGTGELFF
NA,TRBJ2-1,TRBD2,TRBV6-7,TGTGCCAGCAGCCGGTGGGTGAGCGGGAGCCACAATGAGCAGTTCTTC,CASSRWVSGSHNEQFF
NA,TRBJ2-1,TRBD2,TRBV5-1,TGCGCCAGCAGCTGGACTAGACACCCGAACAATGAGCAGTTCTTC,CASSWTRHPNNEQFF
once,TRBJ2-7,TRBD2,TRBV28,TGTGCCAGCAGTTCGCCCGGGGGGTCCGGGGACGAGCAGTACTTC,CASSSPGGSGDEQYF
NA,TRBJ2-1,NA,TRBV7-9,TGTGCCAGCAGCTCCCGGATAAGTTCCTACAATGAGCAGTTCTTC,CASSSRISSYNEQFF
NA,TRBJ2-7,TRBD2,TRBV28,TGTGCCAGCACTAGCGGGGGCCTCTACGAGCAGTACTTC,CASTSGGLYEQYF
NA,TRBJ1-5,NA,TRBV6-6,TGTGCCAGCAGTTACTCGACCCCAGATCAGCCCCAGCATTTT,CASSYSTPDQPQHF
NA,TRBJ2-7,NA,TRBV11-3,TGTGCCAGCAGCTTTTCTTATAGAGGGGAGCAGTACTTC,CASSFSYRGEQYF
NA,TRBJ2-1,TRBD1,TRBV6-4,TGTGCCAGCAGTGAAGGGGACAGGGCTTACAATGAGCAGTTCTTC,CASSEGDRAYNEQFF
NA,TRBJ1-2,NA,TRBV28,TGTGCCAGCACAACCATTAACTATGGCTACACCTTC,CASTTINYGYTF
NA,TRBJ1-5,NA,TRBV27,TGTGCCAGCAGTCCAAACTGGGGGCAGGGCGGTCAGCCCCAGCATTTT,CASSPNWGQGGQPQHF
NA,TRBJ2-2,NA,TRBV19,TGTGCCAGTAGTATAGGCAGGGGGGCGTACACCGGGGAGCTGTTTTTT,CASSIGRGAYTGELFF
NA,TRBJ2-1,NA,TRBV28,TGTGCCAGCAGTTTGGCGTATGGTGAGCAGTTCTTC,CASSLAYGEQFF
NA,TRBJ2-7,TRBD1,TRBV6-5,TGTGCCAGCAGTTACTCAGGGACAGGGCCTACATTGCAGTACTTC,CASSYSGTGPTLQYF
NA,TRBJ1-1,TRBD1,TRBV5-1,TGCGCCAGCAGCTTCGGGACAGGGGGCTTTCCGGTTACTGAAGCTTTCTTT,CASSFGTGGFPVTEAFF
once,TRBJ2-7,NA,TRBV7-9,TGTGCCAGCAGCTCACAGGGCTCCTACGAGCAGTACTTC,CASSSQGSYEQYF
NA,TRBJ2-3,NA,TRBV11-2,TGTGCCAGCAACAGGGTGCCATCAACCCGGGATACGCAGTATTTT,CASNRVPSTRDTQYF
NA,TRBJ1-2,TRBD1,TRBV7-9,TGTGCCAGCAGCCCCGGGACAGGGCGCGGCTACACCTTC,CASSPGTGRGYTF